Described below is a single T cell receptor beta chain sequence and its context. Germline CDR1 and CDR2: LGHNA and YNFKEQ. The CDR3 has 17 amino acids. V shed 0 bases, J shed 3 bases, and the junction held 5 bases outside the gene matches. In the authors' methods: Cell counts per sample came from amplifying reference gene primers. The data were produced by immunoSEQ multiplex PCR, yet TCRdb's version contains in-frame clones alone and is incomplete. That table supplies the V and J calls and clone size; D and trimming were determined from the DNA. Here the sample spans roughly 150,000 clones, roughly four fifths being singletons. The data were taken from a study of blood T cell repertoires in COVID-19. The overall study: Collection of acute and convalescent COVID-19 samples took place in the United States, Italy and Spain.

The V gene is TRBV4-2, the J gene TRBJ2-1, with 10 positions matching TRBD2. Source material: peripheral blood. The TCR sequence derives from a woman older than 75 with COVID-19, enrolled during active disease. For the CDR3, the DNA is TGTGCCAGCAGCCAAGATCCCCGGACTAGCGGCTACAATGAGCAGTTCTTC. Amino acid sequence: CASSQDPRTSGYNEQFF.